This T cell receptor beta chain was sequenced during a study of T cell repertoires in cytomegalovirus infection (dated by TCRdb to between 2018 and 2020). Study-level background: Recently identified HLA-C-restricted CMV epitopes, whose presentation resists viral immunomodulation, were targeted by peptide stimulations together with well-studied HLA-B-restricted epitopes. Donor HLA type was relevant to the analysis, because carriage of CMV infection together with the matching HLA type was indicated by public TCR beta signatures. Study-wide conclusions, independent of this receptor: The ex vivo response was dominated by HLA-C-restricted CMV-specific TCR beta clonotypes, and the single most frequent clonotype in two of eight donors was supplied by these HLA-C-restricted clonotypes. In both this cohort and an independent roughly 350-donor cohort, the cumulative frequency of public TCR beta family members distinguished carriers of CMV infection plus the relevant HLA type.

Comments on this clonotype: It has no known antigen specificity. Per-base qualities were not stored, and no clone one base away is much larger.

The sequencer listed for this sample is Illumina HiSeq 1500. TCRdb took the public reads, trimmed them with fastp at Q25, ran MiXCR for clone calling and kept in-frame beta chains. Identical CDR3 proteins give one entry, which carries the most common genes and DNA. This sample lists 830,000 or so distinct CDR3 sequences; approximately 29% were detected once. The leading ten clones occupy 9.5% to 15% of the sample. The V and J ends are trimmed by 7 bases and 7 bases, leaving 17 bases between them. Per the germline V gene, SGHVS is the CDR1 and FQNEAQ is the CDR2. CDR3 length: 15 amino acids, cysteine to phenylalanine. Only the CDR3 region is kept as DNA, spanning 45 bases read in frame from base 1. This specimen's treatment or condition label, interpreted: in vitro stimulation with specific CMV peptide epitopes to enrich CMV-specific T cells.

The rearrangement combines TRBV7-8 with TRBJ1-6, with an unclear D gene assignment. Source: cultured CD8+ T cells from PBMCs, taken from culture after CMV antigen stimulation. This TCR was sampled from a human donor in good health (CMV status not recorded). Some clones in this sample may be carry-over from other donors' samples. The DNA sequence is as follows: TGTGCCAGCAACCTAAATGAGGGTAACAATTCACCCCTCCACTTT. The translation is CASNLNEGNNSPLHF.